One and the same sample provided the 9 T cell receptor beta chains below, sequenced in a study of T cell responses to AZD1222 COVID-19 vaccine. The protocol was immunoSEQ multiplex PCR, while the TCRdb copy is restricted to in-frame clones and leaves out a portion. The table includes about 100,000 clones, about 95% detected once. Sequences were derived from peripheral blood, sampled on day 0 of AZD1222 vaccination. All receptors come from an adult in good health.

The chain links TRBV30 to TRBJ1-6; 8 bases fit TRBD1. The CDR3 runs to 15 residues. Trimming took 3 bases from V and 9 from J; bases not matched to a gene: 10. Germline CDR1 GTSNPN, CDR2 SVGIG (reference sequence). Here the CDR3 DNA reads TGTGCCTGGAGCCGCGGACAGGGATTGGGTTCACCCCTCCACTTT. Protein: CAWSRGQGLGSPLHF.

The chain couples TRBV5-1 to TRBJ2-6; perhaps TRBD2 as D (6 bases). Germline loops: CDR1 SGHRS, CDR2 YFSETQ. Trimming stripped 7 bases from V and 0 bases from J, with 8 bases between. The length of the CDR3 is 14 residues. In DNA form, the CDR3 reads TGCGCCAGCGGAGGGAGCTCTGGGGCCAACGTCCTGACTTTC. It translates to CASGGSSGANVLTF.

In DNA, the CDR3 is TGCAGCGTTAAACCACTAGCGGGAGTGGGCAATGAGCAGTTCTTC. Protein: CSVKPLAGVGNEQFF. This sequence joins TRBV29-1 and TRBJ2-1; 11 positions match TRBD2. CDR3 size: 15 residues. Trimming cost V 5 bases and J 6 bases; bases outside gene matches: 9. Germline V gene lookup returns CDR1 SQVTM and CDR2 ANQGSEA.

V and J are TRBV10-3 and TRBJ2-1; TRBD2 agrees at 14 bases. The CDR3 totals 16 residues. V gave up 2 bases and J gave up 5 bases; unmatched junction bases: 2. Germline CDR1 and CDR2: ENHRY and SYGVKD. In DNA form, the CDR3 reads TGTGCCATCAGTGAGCCGGGACTAGCGGGAGACAATGAGCAGTTCTTC. It specifies CAISEPGLAGDNEQFF.

The chain joins TRBV11-3 to TRBJ2-2; 11 bases align to TRBD1. After removal of 5 bases from V and 7 bases from J, the junction contained 18 bases not matched to a gene. CDR1 is SGHNT and CDR2 is YENEEA in the germline V gene. This CDR3 has 19 amino acids. The DNA of the CDR3 is TGTGCCAGCAGCGGCCCCGGGACAGGGGGTTCCACAGGTGTCGGGGAGCTGTTTTTT. Translation gives CASSGPGTGGSTGVGELFF.

The chain links TRBV18 to TRBJ1-1; 9 bases are a match to TRBD1. This CDR3 contains 20 residues. The V gene's germline CDR1 is KGHSH and CDR2 LQKENI. J lost 0 bases, V lost 1 base, and 15 bases had no gene match. In DNA, the CDR3 is TGTGCCAGCTCACCACAAATATCAGGACAGGGGCTGTCCATGAACACTGAAGCTTTCTTT. Translating gives CASSPQISGQGLSMNTEAFF.

The rearrangement links TRBV6-1 to TRBJ2-3; TRBD2 agrees at 7 bases. Germline CDR1 MNHNS, CDR2 SASEGT. Unmatched junction bases numbered 9, after V lost 2 bases and J lost 1 base. This CDR3 region has 17 residues. The DNA for the CDR3 is TGTGCCAGCAGTGAAATTTTAGCGGGCCTTGGCACAGATACGCAGTATTTT. Translation: CASSEILAGLGTDTQYF.

The chain joins TRBV29-1 to TRBJ1-1; D gene ambiguous. CDR1 is SQVTM and CDR2 is ANQGSEA in the germline V gene. This CDR3 comprises 12 residues. DNA of the CDR3: TGCAGTGCCCTCCCCATGAACACTGAAGCTTTCTTT. It translates to CSALPMNTEAFF.

The chain has TRBV28 and TRBJ2-1, with TRBD2 matching over 11 bases. Germline values: CDR1 MDHEN, CDR2 SYDVKM. V gave up 6 bases and J gave up 3 bases; unmatched junction bases: 28. The CDR3 loop spans 23 amino acids. In DNA form, the CDR3 reads TGTGCCAGCAGGCGAGACAGGGTTCTCTCCCGACTAGCGGGATTGAATGACTACAATGAGCAGTTCTTC. Protein sequence: CASRRDRVLSRLAGLNDYNEQFF.